This T cell receptor (beta chain) is from a study of shared clonotypes between healthy human individuals. CD4+ cells underwent separation, giving CD45RA+ naive and CD45RA-negative memory subsets. V lost 6 bases and J lost 6, with 14 bases in between. Germline V CDR1 and CDR2: MGHRA, YSYEKL. The CDR3 has 13 residues. DNA at around 200 ng, roughly 27,000 T cell genomes, went into sorted-subset replicate PCRs. Assay used: immunoSEQ multiplex PCR; TCRdb lists only in-frame clones, some missing. This table holds hundreds of thousands of clones, approximately 73% found once. The sequenced sample consisted of memory CD4+ T cells sorted from blood. Subset reported: CD45RA-negative fraction. This receptor was taken from a woman in her twenties or thirties in good health. The chain has TRBV4-1 and TRBJ1-1; D ambiguous. As DNA, the CDR3 is TGCGCCAGCAGGACGGTGGGGAGGGCTGAAGCTTTCTTT. Translating gives CASRTVGRAEAFF.